A selection of T cell receptor beta chains follows, all from one sample in a study of blood T cell repertoires in COVID-19. The method was immunoSEQ multiplex PCR; TCRdb's version includes in-frame clones alone and lacks a portion of them. The table shows almost 400,000 clones, with around 92% occurring only once. Sequenced: PBMCs or T cells enriched from blood (not recorded which). Receptors originate from a woman aged 25-40 years who had recovered from COVID-19. Both conserved end residues are part of each CDR3. A D gene is named only where the DNA matches it firmly. Some rows mark clone size as missing; the rest say once, few, many or name a class of expanded clone.

j_gene,v_gene,d_gene,abundance,CDR3nt,CDR3aa
TRBJ1-6,TRBV7-9,TRBD1,-,TGTGCCAGCGCATACAGGGGTCCTTTTAATTCACCCCTCCACTTT,CASAYRGPFNSPLHF
TRBJ1-1,TRBV13,-,-,TGTGCCAGCAGCTTAGGAGGACAGATGAACACTGAAGCTTTCTTT,CASSLGGQMNTEAFF
TRBJ1-6,TRBV28,TRBD1,once,TGTGCCAGCAGTTTACCTCAGGGGGCTGGATCACCCCTCCACTTT,CASSLPQGAGSPLHF
TRBJ2-7,TRBV4-3,TRBD2,-,TGCGCCAGCAGCCAATTCAGCGGGGGGTACGAGCAGTACTTC,CASSQFSGGYEQYF
TRBJ1-2,TRBV9,TRBD1,-,TGTGCCAGCAGCCCCCACCTTGACAGGGGAATCGAGGGCTACACCTTC,CASSPHLDRGIEGYTF
TRBJ2-1,TRBV28,-,once,TGTGCCAGCATAAAGAGGGGACTCGACTTCTACAATGAGCAGTTCTTC,CASIKRGLDFYNEQFF
TRBJ2-1,TRBV4-2,-,-,TGTGCCAGCAGGGGGGGGCATGTGAATGAGCAGTTCTTC,CASRGGHVNEQFF
TRBJ1-1,TRBV6-5,-,-,TGTGCCAGCAGGTCAACTGTAGGGGGGGACACTGAAGCTTTCTTT,CASRSTVGGDTEAFF
TRBJ2-7,TRBV2,-,-,TGTGCCAGCAGTCGGGACACTTCAATCTCCTACGAGCAGTACTTC,CASSRDTSISYEQYF
TRBJ1-5,TRBV12-3/TRBV12-4,-,-,TGTGCCAGCAGTTTTTCCGTTTTATCGCCCCAGCATTTT,CASSFSVLSPQHF
TRBJ2-7,TRBV4-2,TRBD2,-,TGTGCCAGCAGCCAAGAAAGTACTAGCGGGAGCTCCTACGAGCAGTACTTC,CASSQESTSGSSYEQYF
TRBJ2-1,TRBV10-2,-,-,TGCGCCAGCAGGGACTGGCCCCGGGACAATGAGCAGTTCTTC,CASRDWPRDNEQFF
TRBJ1-1,TRBV19,-,once,TGTGCCAGTAGTAAAGAGACGGGGTCGGCTTTCTTT,CASSKETGSAFF
TRBJ1-2,TRBV3-1/TRBV3-2,-,-,TGTGCCAGCAGTCCGGACTACCGCTATGGCTACACCTTC,CASSPDYRYGYTF
TRBJ2-2,TRBV5-1,TRBD2,-,TGCGCCAGCAGCTCACAGAGTAGCGGGGTCCCCGGGGAGCTGTTTTTT,CASSSQSSGVPGELFF
TRBJ2-7,TRBV12-2,-,-,TGTGCAAGTCGCTTTGTTTTCAGGGACTACGAGCAGTACTTC,CASRFVFRDYEQYF
TRBJ2-3,TRBV6-5,-,-,TGTGCCAGCAGAAGCAGGGGAGTCGATACGCAGTATTTT,CASRSRGVDTQYF
TRBJ1-1,TRBV28,TRBD1,-,TGTGCCAGCAGTTCAGGGGACAGGACCGGGGCTTTCTTT,CASSSGDRTGAFF
TRBJ2-6,TRBV27,-,-,TGTGCCAGCAGTACTCAGGGGAGGGGCTCTGGGGCCAACGTCCTGACTTTC,CASSTQGRGSGANVLTF
TRBJ1-4,TRBV5-1,TRBD1,-,TGCGCCAGCAGCTCCTACTTAATACAGGGGGCTAATGAAAAACTGTTTTTT,CASSSYLIQGANEKLFF
TRBJ2-7,TRBV27,TRBD1,-,TGTGCCAGCAGCCAAAGACCGGGACAGGGTCTCGACGAGCAGTACTTC,CASSQRPGQGLDEQYF
TRBJ2-7,TRBV10-3,TRBD2,-,TGTGCCATCAGTGGGGGGGGCTACGAGCAGTACTTC,CAISGGGYEQYF
TRBJ1-2,TRBV5-1,TRBD1,-,TGCGCCAGCAGCTCGGAACCACCGGGACAGGGAAACTATGGCTACACCTTC,CASSSEPPGQGNYGYTF
TRBJ2-3,TRBV3-1/TRBV3-2,TRBD1,-,TGTGCCAGCAGCCAAGATCAGGGGGCAGCAGATACGCAGTATTTT,CASSQDQGAADTQYF
TRBJ2-5,TRBV28,TRBD2,-,TGTGCCAGCAGTTTACCACTAGCGGAAGAGACCCAGTACTTC,CASSLPLAEETQYF
TRBJ2-7,TRBV3-1/TRBV3-2,-,-,TGTGCCAGCAGCCCGGACATACTCGGGGAGCAGTACTTC,CASSPDILGEQYF
TRBJ2-3,TRBV4-3,TRBD2,-,TGCGCCAGCAGCCACCGAACAACTAGCGGCCCCACAGATACGCAGTATTTT,CASSHRTTSGPTDTQYF